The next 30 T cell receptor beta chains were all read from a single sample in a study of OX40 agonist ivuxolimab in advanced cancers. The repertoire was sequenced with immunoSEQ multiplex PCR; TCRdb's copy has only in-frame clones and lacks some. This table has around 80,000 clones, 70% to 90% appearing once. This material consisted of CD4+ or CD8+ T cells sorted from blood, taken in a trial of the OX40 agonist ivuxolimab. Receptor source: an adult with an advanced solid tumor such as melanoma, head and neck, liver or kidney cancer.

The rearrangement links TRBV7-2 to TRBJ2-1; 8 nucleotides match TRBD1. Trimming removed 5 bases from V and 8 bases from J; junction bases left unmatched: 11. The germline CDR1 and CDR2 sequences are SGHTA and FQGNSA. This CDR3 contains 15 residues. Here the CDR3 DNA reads TGTGCCAGCAGCCCTACAGGGGGAGGAACCTATGAGCAGTTCTTC. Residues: CASSPTGGGTYEQFF.

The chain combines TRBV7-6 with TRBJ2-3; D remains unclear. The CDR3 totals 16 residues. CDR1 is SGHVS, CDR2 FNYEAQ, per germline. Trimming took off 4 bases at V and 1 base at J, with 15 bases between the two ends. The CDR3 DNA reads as TGTGCCAGCAGCTCGAGCGATCAGTCTGGCACAGATACGCAGTATTTT. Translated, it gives CASSSSDQSGTDTQYF.

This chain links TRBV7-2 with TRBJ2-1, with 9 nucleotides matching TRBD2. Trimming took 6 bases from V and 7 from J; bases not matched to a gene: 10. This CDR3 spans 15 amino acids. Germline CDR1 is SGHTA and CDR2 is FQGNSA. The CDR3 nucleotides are TGTGCCAGCAGAACCCATAGCGGGGGAGGGAATGAGCAGTTCTTC. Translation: CASRTHSGGGNEQFF.

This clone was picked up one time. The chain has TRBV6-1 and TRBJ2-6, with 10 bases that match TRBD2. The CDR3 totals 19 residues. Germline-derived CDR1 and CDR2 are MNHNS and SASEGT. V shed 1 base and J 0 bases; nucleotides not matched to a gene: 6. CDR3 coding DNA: TGTGCCAGCAGTGAAGGGCTAGCGGGGGCCCTCTCTGGGGCCAACGTCCTGACTTTC. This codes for CASSEGLAGALSGANVLTF.

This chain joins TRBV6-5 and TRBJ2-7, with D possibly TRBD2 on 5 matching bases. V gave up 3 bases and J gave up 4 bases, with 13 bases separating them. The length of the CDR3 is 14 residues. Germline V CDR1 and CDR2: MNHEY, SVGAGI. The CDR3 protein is CASSYEGAEYEQYF. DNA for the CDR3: TGTGCCAGCAGTTATGAGGGCGCAGAATACGAGCAGTACTTC.

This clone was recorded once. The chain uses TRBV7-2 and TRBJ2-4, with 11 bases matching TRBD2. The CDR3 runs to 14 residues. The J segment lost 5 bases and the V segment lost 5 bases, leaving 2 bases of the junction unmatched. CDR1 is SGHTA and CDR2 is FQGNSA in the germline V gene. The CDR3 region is CASSPGLAENIQYF. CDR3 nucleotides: TGTGCCAGCAGCCCGGGACTAGCGGAAAACATTCAGTACTTC.

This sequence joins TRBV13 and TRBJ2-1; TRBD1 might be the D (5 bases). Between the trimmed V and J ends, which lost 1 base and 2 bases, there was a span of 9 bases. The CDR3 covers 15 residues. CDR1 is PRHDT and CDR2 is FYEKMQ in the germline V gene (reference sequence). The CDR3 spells CASSLDDSTYNEQFF. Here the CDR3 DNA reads TGTGCCAGCAGCTTAGATGACAGCACCTACAATGAGCAGTTCTTC.

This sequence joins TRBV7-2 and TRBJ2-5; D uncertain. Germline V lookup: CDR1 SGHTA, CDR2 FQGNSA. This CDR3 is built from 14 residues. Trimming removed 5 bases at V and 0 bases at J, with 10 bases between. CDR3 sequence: CASSRGPNQETQYF. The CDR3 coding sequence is TGTGCCAGCAGCCGCGGACCCAACCAAGAGACCCAGTACTTC.

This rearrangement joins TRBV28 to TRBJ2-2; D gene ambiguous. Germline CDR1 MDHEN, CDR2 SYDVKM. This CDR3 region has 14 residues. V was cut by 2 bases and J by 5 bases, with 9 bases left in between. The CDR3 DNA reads TGTGCCAGCAGTTTACCGCAACTTACCGGGGAGCTGTTTTTT. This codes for CASSLPQLTGELFF.

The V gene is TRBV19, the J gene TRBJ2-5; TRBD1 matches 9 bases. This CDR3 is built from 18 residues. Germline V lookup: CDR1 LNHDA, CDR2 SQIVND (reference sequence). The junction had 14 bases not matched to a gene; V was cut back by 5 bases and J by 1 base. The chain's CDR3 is CASSSLPTTGGVQETQYF. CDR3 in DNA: TGTGCCAGTAGTTCTCTACCAACAACAGGGGGCGTCCAAGAGACCCAGTACTTC.

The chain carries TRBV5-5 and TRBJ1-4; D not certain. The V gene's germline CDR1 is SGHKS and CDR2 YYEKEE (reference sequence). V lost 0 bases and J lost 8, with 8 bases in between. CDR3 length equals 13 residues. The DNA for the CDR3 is TGTGCCAGCAGCTTGGGCCCCCCGGAAAAACTGTTTTTT. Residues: CASSLGPPEKLFF.

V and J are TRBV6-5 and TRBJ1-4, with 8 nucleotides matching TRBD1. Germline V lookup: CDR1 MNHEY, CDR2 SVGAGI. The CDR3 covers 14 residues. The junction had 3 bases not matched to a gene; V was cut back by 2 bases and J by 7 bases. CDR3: CASSYQGAGEKLFF. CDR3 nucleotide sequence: TGTGCCAGCAGTTACCAGGGGGCCGGTGAAAAACTGTTTTTT.

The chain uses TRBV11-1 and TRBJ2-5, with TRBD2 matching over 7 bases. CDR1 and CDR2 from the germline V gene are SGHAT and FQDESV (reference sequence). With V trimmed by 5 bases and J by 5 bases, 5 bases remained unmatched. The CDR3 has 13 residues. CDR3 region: CASSLGGYETQYF. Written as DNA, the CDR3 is TGTGCCAGCAGCCTGGGGGGGTACGAGACCCAGTACTTC.

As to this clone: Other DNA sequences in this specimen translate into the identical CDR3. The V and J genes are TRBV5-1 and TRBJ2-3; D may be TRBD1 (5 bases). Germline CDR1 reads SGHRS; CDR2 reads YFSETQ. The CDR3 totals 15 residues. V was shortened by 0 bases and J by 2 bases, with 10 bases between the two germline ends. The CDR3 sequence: CASSLGQGTTDTQYF. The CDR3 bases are TGCGCCAGCAGCTTGGGGCAGGGAACCACAGATACGCAGTATTTT.

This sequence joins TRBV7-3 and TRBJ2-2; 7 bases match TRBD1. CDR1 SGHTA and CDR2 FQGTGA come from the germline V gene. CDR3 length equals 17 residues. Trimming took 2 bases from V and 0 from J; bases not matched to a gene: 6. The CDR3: CASSLEGGRANTGELFF. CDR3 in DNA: TGTGCCAGCAGCTTAGAAGGGGGCAGAGCGAACACCGGGGAGCTGTTTTTT.

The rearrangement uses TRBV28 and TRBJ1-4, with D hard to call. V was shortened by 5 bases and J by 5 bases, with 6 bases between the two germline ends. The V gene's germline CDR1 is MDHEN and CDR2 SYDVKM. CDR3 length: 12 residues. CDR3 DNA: TGTGCCAGCAGTACAATCAATGAAAAACTGTTTTTT. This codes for CASSTINEKLFF.

The CDR3 DNA follows: TGTGCCAGCAGCAAAGTATCTCTTCACTTCGGTCAGACGTACGAGCAGTACGTC. It specifies CASSKVSLHFGQTYEQYV. The chain links TRBV21-1 to TRBJ2-7. TRBV21-1 constitutes a pseudogene. This CDR3 is built from 18 residues.

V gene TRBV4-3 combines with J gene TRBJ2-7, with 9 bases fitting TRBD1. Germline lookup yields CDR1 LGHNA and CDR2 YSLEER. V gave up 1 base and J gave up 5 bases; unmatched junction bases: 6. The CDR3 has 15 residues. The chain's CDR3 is CASSQAGQGVHEQYF. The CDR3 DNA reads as TGCGCCAGCAGCCAAGCGGGACAGGGAGTCCACGAGCAGTACTTC.

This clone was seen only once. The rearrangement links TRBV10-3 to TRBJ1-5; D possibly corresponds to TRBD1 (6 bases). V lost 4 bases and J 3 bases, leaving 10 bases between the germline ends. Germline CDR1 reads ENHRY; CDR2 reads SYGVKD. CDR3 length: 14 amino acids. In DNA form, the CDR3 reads TGTGCCATCAGTGTCCGGGACACCAATCAGCCCCAGCATTTT. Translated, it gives CAISVRDTNQPQHF.

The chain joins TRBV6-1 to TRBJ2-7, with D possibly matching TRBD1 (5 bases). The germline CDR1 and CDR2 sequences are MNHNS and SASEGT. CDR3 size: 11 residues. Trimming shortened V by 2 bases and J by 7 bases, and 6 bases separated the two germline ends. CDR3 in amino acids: CASSENREQYV. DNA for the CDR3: TGTGCCAGCAGTGAAAACAGGGAGCAGTACGTC.

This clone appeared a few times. CDR3 region: CARRGQALPGELFF. The CDR3 nucleotides are TGTGCCAGGAGGGGACAGGCGCTCCCCGGGGAGCTGTTTTTT. This chain links TRBV21-1 with TRBJ2-2; the table names TRBD1, a call not compared with the DNA. TRBV21-1 is termed a pseudogene. The CDR3 loop spans 14 amino acids.

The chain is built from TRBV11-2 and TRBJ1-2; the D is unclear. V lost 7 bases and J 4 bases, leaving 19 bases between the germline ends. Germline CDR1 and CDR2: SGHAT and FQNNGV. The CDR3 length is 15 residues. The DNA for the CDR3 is TGTGCCAGCACCGGAGAGATGGCCCGGGGCTATGGCTACACCTTC. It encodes CASTGEMARGYGYTF.

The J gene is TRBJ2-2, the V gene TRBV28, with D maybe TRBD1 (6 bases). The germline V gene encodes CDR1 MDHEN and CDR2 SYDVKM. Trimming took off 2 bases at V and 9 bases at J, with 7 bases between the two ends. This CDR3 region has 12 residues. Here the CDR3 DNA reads TGTGCCAGCAGTTTACAGGGGCGGGAGCTGTTTTTT. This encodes CASSLQGRELFF.

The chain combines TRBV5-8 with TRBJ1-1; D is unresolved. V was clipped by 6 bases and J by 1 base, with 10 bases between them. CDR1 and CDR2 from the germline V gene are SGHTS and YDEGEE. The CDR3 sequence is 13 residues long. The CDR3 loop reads CASTREENTEAFF. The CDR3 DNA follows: TGTGCCAGCACCCGGGAGGAGAACACTGAAGCTTTCTTT.

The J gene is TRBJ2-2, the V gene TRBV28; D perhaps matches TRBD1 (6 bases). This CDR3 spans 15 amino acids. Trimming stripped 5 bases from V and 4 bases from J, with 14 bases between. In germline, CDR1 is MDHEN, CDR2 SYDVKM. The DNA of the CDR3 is TGTGCCAGCAGTACCCCAGGGGAGAGCACCGGGGAGCTGTTTTTT. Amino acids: CASSTPGESTGELFF. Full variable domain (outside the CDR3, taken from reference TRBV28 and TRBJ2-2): DVKVTQSSRYLVKRTGEKVFLECVQDMDHENMFWYRQDPGLGLRLIYFSYDVKMKEKGDIPEGYSVSREKKERFSLILESASTNQTSMYLCASSTPGESTGELFFGEGSRLTVL.

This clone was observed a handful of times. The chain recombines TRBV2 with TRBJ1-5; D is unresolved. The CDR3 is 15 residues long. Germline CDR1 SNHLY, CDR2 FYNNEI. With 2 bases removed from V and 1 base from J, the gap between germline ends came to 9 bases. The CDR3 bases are TGTGCCAGCAGTGAAAGAATCCTGAGCAATCAGCCCCAGCATTTT. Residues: CASSERILSNQPQHF.

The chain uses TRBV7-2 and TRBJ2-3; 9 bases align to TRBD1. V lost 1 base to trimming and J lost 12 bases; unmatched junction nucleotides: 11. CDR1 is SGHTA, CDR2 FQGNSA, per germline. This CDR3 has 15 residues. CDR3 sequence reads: CASSLGGTGGRDQYF. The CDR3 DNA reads TGTGCCAGCAGCTTAGGTGGTACAGGGGGCCGCGATCAGTATTTT.

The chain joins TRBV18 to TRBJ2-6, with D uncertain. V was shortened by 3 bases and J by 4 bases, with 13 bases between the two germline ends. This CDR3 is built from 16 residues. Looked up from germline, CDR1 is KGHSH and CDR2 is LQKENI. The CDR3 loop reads CASSPSSMAGANVLTF. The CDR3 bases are TGTGCCAGCTCACCCAGCAGTATGGCCGGGGCCAACGTCCTGACTTTC.

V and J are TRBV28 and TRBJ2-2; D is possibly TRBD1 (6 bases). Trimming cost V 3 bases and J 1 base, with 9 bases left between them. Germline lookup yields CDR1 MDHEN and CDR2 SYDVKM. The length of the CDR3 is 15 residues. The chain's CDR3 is CASSFGTLNTGELFF. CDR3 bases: TGTGCCAGCAGTTTCGGGACACTGAACACCGGGGAGCTGTTTTTT.

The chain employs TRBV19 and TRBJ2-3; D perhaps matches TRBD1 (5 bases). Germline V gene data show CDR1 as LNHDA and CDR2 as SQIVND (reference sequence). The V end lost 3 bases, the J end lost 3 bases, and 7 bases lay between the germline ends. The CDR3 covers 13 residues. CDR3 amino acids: CASSMAGTDTQYF. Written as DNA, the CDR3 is TGTGCCAGTAGTATGGCAGGGACAGATACGCAGTATTTT. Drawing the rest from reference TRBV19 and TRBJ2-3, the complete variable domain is DGGITQSPKYLFRKEGQNVTLSCEQNLNHDAMYWYRQDPGQGLRLIYYSQIVNDFQKGDIAEGYSVSREKKESFPLTVTSAQKNPTAFYLCASSMAGTDTQYFGPGTRLTVL.